Described below is a single T cell receptor (beta chain) sequence and its context. This record belongs to a study of technical replicates of blood from several donors. Trimming cost V 6 bases and J 2 bases, with 16 bases left between them. From germline, CDR1 is SNHLY and CDR2 FYNNEI. The CDR3 is made up of 15 amino acids. The repertoire was sequenced with immunoSEQ multiplex PCR; TCRdb's copy has only in-frame clones and lacks some. The top ten hold 0.26% of the sample, which has approximately 85,000 clones, 90% to 95% seen once. The source of this sequence is a human donor in good health. This chain links TRBV2 with TRBJ1-2, with a tentative D call TRBD1 (5 bases). The specimen was T cells isolated from PBMCs. The CDR3 region has the DNA TGTGCCAGCAGCCCTGGGGGGGGTCGGAACTATGGCTACACCTTC. Encoded protein: CASSPGGGRNYGYTF.